The entry that follows covers one TCR beta chain sequence. The data are from a study of T cell responses to AZD1222 COVID-19 vaccine. Assay used: immunoSEQ multiplex PCR; TCRdb lists only in-frame clones, some missing. In the table there are approximately 130,000 clones, 85% to 95% of which are singletons. The V end was cut by 0 bases, the J end by 10 bases, with 15 bases between. This CDR3 is 14 amino acids long. CDR1 ENHRY and CDR2 SYGVKD come from the germline V gene. This sequence originates from an adult in good health. The V call is TRBV10-3, the J call TRBJ1-1; maybe TRBD1 (5 bases). The source was peripheral blood, collected on day 0 of AZD1222 vaccination. CDR3 amino acids: CAISESRGSSRAFF. CDR3 DNA sequence: TGTGCCATCAGTGAGTCGAGGGGATCTTCTCGAGCTTTCTTT.